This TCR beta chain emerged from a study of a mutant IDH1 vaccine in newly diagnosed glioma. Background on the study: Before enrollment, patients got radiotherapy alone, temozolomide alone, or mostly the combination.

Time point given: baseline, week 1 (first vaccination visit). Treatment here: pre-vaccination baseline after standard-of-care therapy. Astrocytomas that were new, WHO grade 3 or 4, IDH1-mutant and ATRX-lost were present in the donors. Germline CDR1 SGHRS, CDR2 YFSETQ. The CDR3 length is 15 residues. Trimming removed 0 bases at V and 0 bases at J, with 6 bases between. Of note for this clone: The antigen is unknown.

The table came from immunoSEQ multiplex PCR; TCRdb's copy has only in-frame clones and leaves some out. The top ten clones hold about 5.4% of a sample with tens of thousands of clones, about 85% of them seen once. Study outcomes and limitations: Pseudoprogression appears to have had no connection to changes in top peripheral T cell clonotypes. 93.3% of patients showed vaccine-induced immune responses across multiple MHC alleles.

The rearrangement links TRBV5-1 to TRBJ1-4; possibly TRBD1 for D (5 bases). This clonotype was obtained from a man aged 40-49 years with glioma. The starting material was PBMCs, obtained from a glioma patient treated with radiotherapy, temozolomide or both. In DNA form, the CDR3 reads TGCGCCAGCAGCTTGGGGGGGGCAACTAATGAAAAACTGTTTTTT. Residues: CASSLGGATNEKLFF. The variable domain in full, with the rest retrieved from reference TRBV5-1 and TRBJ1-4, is KAGVTQTPRYLIKTRGQQVTLSCSPISGHRSVSWYQQTPGQGLQFLFEYFSETQRNKGNFPGRFSGRQFSNSRSEMNVSTLELGDSALYLCASSLGGATNEKLFFGSGTQLSVL.